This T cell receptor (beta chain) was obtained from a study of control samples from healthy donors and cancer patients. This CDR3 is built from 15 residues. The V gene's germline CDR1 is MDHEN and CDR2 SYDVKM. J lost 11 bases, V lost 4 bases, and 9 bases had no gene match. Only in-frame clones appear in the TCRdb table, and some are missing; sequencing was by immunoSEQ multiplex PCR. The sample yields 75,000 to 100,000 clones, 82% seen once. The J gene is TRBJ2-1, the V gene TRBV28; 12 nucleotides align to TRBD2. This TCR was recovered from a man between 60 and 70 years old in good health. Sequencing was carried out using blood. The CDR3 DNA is TGTGCCAGCAGTTCTCCCGGGACTAGCGGGCCTAAGCAGTTCTTC. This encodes CASSSPGTSGPKQFF.